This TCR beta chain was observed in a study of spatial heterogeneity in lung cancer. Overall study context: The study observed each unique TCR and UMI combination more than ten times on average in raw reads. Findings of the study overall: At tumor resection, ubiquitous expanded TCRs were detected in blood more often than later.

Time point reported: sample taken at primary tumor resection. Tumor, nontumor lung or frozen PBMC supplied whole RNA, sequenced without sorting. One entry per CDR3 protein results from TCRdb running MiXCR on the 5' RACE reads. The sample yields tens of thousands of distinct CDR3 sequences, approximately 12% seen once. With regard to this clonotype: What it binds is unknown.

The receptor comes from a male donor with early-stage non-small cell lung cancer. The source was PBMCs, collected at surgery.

In DNA form, the CDR3 reads TGTGCCATGGGACTAGCGGGAGGCGAGCAGTACTTC. Protein: CAMGLAGGEQYF. The V gene is TRBV10-3, the J gene TRBJ2-7, with TRBD2 identical over 15 bases. The CDR3 has 12 amino acids. The germline gives CDR1 ENHRY, CDR2 SYGVKD. V was pared by 9 bases and J by 6 bases, with 0 bases of the junction left unmatched.